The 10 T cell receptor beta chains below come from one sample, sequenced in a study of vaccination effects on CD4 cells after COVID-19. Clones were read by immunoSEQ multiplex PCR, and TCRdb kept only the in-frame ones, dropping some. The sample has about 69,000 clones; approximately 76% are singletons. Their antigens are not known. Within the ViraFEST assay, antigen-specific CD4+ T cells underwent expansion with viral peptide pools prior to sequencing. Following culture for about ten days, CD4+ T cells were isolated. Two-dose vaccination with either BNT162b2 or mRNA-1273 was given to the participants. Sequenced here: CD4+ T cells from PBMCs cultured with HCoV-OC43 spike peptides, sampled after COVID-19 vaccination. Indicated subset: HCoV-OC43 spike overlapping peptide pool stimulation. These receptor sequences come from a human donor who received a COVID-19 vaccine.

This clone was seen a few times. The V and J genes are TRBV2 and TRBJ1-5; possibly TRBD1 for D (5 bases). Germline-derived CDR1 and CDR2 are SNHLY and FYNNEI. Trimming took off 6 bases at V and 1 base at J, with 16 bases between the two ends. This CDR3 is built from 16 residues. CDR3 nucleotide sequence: TGTGCCAGCAGGGGAAGACAGTCCACGAGCAATCAGCCCCAGCATTTT. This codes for CASRGRQSTSNQPQHF. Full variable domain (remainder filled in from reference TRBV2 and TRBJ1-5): EPEVTQTPSHQVTQMGQEVILRCVPISNHLYFYWYRQILGQKVEFLVSFYNNEISEKSEIFDDQFSVERPDGSNFTLKIRSTKLEDSAMYFCASRGRQSTSNQPQHFGDGTRLSIL.

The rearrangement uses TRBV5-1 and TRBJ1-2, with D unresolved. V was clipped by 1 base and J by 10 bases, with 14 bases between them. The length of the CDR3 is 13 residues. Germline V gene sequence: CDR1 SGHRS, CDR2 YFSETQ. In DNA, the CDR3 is TGCGCCAGCAGCTTGAGTGGCTCCGGGGACTACACCTTC. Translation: CASSLSGSGDYTF.

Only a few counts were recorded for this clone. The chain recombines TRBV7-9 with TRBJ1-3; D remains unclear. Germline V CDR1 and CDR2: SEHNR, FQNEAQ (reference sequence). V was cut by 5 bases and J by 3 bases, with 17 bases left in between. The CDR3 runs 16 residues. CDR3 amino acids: CASSDGGEGGGNTIYF. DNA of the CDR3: TGTGCCAGCAGCGACGGCGGGGAGGGAGGTGGAAACACCATATATTTT.

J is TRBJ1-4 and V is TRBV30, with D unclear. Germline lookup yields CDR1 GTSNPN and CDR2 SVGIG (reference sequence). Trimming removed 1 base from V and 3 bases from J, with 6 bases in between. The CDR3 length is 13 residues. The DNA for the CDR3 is TGTGCCTGGAGTGGTTGGTCTAATGAAAAACTGTTTTTT. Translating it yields CAWSGWSNEKLFF.

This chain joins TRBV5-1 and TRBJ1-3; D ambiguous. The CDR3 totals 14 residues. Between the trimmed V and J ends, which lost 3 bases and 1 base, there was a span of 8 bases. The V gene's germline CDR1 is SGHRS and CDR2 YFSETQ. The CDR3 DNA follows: TGCGCCAGCAGCTGGGAGGGTTCTGGAAACACCATATATTTT. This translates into CASSWEGSGNTIYF.

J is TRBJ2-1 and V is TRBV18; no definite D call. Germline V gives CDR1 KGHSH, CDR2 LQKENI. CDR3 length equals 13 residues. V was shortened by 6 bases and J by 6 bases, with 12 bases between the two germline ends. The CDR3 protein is CASSVPPSNEQFF. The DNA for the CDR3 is TGTGCCAGCTCCGTGCCCCCGTCCAATGAGCAGTTCTTC.

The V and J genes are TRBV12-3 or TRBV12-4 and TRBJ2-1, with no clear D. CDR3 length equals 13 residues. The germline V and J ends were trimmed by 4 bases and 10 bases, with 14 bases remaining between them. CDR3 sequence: CASSSELYVEQFF. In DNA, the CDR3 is TGTGCCAGCAGTTCCGAACTATATGTGGAGCAGTTCTTC.

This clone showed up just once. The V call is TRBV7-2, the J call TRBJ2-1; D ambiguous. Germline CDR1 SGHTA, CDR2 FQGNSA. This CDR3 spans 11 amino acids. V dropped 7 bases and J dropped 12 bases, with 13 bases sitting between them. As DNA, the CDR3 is TGTGCCAGCACCCCCTCCGTGGGGCAGTTCTTC. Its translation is CASTPSVGQFF.

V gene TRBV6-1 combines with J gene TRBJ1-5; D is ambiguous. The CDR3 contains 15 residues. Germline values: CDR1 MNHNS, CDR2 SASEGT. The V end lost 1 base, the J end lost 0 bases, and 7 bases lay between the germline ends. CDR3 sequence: CASSEDSDSNQPQHF. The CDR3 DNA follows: TGTGCCAGCAGTGAAGATTCGGATAGCAATCAGCCCCAGCATTTT.

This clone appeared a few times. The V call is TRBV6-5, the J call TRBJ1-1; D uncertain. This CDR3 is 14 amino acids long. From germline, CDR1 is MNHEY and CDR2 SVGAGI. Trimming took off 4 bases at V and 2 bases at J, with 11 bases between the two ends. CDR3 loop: CASSSLGRNTEAFF. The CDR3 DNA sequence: TGTGCCAGCAGTTCTCTGGGCAGAAACACTGAAGCTTTCTTT.